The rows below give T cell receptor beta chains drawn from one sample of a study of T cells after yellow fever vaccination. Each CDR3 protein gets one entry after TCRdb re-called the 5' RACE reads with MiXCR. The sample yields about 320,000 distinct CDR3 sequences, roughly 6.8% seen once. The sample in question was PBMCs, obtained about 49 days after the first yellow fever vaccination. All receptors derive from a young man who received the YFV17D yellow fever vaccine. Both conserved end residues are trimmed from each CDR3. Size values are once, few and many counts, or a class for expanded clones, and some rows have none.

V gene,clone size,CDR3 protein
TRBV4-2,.,ASSQDWPQRGGSDTQY
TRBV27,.,ASSTKGVSLKNIQY
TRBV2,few,ASSYQGARGTEAF
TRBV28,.,ASRNGGGGDTEAF
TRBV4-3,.,ASSQDQGPGTEAF
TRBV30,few,AWRRAGATEAF
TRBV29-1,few,SVRAGGTETQY
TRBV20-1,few,SAGAGVSLSGANVLT
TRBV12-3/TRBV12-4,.,ASAGSNQPQH
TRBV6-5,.,ASSYSWGGTDTQY
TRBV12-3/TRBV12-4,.,ASSLGTGGEQF
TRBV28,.,ASSFRTVLHSNQPQH
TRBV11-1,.,ASSFKRDRNSKNSPLH
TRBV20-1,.,SANFYQETQY
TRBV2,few,ASNEDTEAF
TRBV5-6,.,ATSTGYGYT
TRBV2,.,ASSAWDRQETQY
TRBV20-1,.,SGQGASEKLF
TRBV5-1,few,ASSLLTRRGTYEQY
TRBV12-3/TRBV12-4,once,ASSLAPTATQY
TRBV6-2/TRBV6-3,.,ASSLAGSAYEQY
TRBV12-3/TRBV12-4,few,ASSAGQGRTKTEETQY
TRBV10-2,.,ASSESSGGITQY
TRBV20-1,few,SARATGSGQETQY
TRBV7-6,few,ASSLGFRYEQY
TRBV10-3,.,AISESGGWEYPLH
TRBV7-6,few,ASSAGGASYEQY
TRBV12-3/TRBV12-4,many,ASSLAHLKETQY
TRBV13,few,ASSLSQGVTVQF
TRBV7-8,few,ASSLKGGGSYNEQF
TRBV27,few,ASSSGLAGGQYEQF
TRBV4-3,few,ASSQFDEGHSTDTQY
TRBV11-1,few,ASSFGGGARANTGELF
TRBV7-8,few,ASSLFGGDDSAGTEAF
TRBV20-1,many,SATGRRKGGETQY
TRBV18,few,ASSLGRPGTQY
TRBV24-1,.,ATSDVYGYT
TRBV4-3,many,ASSQVGTQQF
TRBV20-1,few,SARPLGGRNSPLH
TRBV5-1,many,ASSLNRPSGPQETQY
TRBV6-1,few,ASSVPGASSYNEQF
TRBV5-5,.,ASSPYGANVLT